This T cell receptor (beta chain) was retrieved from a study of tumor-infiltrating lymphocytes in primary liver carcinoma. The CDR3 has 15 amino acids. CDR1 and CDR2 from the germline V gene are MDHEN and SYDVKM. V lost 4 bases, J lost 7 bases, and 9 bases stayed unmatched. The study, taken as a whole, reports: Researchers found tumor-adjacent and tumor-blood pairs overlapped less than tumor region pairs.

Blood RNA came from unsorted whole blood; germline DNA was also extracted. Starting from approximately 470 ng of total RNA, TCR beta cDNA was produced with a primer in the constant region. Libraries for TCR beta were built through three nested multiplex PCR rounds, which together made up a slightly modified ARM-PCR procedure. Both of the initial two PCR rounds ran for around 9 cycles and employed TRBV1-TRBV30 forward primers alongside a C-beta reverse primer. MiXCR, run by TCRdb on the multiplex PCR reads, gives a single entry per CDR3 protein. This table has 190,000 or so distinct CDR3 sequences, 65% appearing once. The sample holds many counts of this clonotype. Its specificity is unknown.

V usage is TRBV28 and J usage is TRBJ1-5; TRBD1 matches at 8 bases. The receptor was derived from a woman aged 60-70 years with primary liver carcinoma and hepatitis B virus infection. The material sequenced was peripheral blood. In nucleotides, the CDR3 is TGTGCCAGCAGTTCGCTAGGACAGGGTGTCCAGCCCCAGCATTTT. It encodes CASSSLGQGVQPQHF. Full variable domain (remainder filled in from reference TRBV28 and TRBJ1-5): DVKVTQSSRYLVKRTGEKVFLECVQDMDHENMFWYRQDPGLGLRLIYFSYDVKMKEKGDIPEGYSVSREKKERFSLILESASTNQTSMYLCASSSLGQGVQPQHFGDGTRLSIL.